These T cell receptor beta chains were read from a single sample in a study of T cell responses to AZD1222 COVID-19 vaccine. The protocol was immunoSEQ multiplex PCR, while the TCRdb copy is restricted to in-frame clones and leaves out a portion. The table has about 84,000 clones, approximately 83% seen once. The specimen was peripheral blood, collected 28 days after the second AZD1222 dose. Receptors originate from an adult who received the AZD1222 COVID-19 vaccine. Each CDR3 is given with its conserved first and last residue. D genes are given only for firm matches. Clone sizes are given selectively: once, few, many, or a class where the clone is expanded.

d_gene: TRBD1; abundance: NA; j_gene: TRBJ1-1; v_gene: TRBV14; CDR3aa: CASSQDLPPGTGGFEAFF; CDR3nt: TGTGCCAGCAGCCAAGATCTCCCACCCGGGACAGGAGGCTTTGAAGCTTTCTTT
d_gene: NA; abundance: NA; j_gene: TRBJ1-2; v_gene: TRBV30; CDR3aa: CAWSRDIANYGYTF; CDR3nt: TGTGCCTGGAGTCGGGACATAGCTAACTATGGCTACACCTTC
d_gene: NA; abundance: NA; j_gene: TRBJ1-6; v_gene: TRBV7-2; CDR3aa: CASSFIRASSYNSPLHF; CDR3nt: TGTGCCAGCAGCTTCATTAGGGCGAGCTCCTATAATTCACCCCTCCACTTT
d_gene: TRBD1; abundance: NA; j_gene: TRBJ1-1; v_gene: TRBV2; CDR3aa: CASSDPQGADTEAFF; CDR3nt: TGTGCCAGCAGTGACCCACAGGGGGCGGACACTGAAGCTTTCTTT
d_gene: NA; abundance: NA; j_gene: TRBJ2-7; v_gene: TRBV2; CDR3aa: CASSEGRWHEQYF; CDR3nt: TGTGCCAGCAGTGAGGGGAGGTGGCACGAGCAGTACTTC
d_gene: TRBD1; abundance: NA; j_gene: TRBJ1-2; v_gene: TRBV29-1; CDR3aa: CSVGGDGTGNYGYTF; CDR3nt: TGCAGCGTTGGAGGTGACGGGACAGGGAACTATGGCTACACCTTC
d_gene: TRBD1; abundance: NA; j_gene: TRBJ1-6; v_gene: TRBV19; CDR3aa: CASSVDRISRSPLHF; CDR3nt: TGTGCCAGTAGCGTGGACAGGATCTCTCGATCACCCCTCCACTTT
d_gene: NA; abundance: NA; j_gene: TRBJ1-2; v_gene: TRBV6-4; CDR3aa: CASSDWGGYGYTF; CDR3nt: TGTGCCAGCAGTGATTGGGGTGGCTATGGCTACACCTTC
d_gene: NA; abundance: NA; j_gene: TRBJ1-6; v_gene: TRBV27; CDR3aa: CASSFSGKNSPLHF; CDR3nt: TGTGCCAGCAGTTTTTCAGGGAAAAATTCACCCCTCCACTTT
d_gene: NA; abundance: NA; j_gene: TRBJ2-2; v_gene: TRBV11-2; CDR3aa: CASSLDSGFGELFF; CDR3nt: TGTGCCAGCAGCTTAGATTCGGGTTTCGGGGAGCTGTTTTTT
d_gene: NA; abundance: NA; j_gene: TRBJ1-5; v_gene: TRBV5-1; CDR3aa: CASSLGGQAHQPQHF; CDR3nt: TGCGCCAGCAGCTTGGGAGGGCAGGCACATCAGCCCCAGCATTTT
d_gene: TRBD1; abundance: few; j_gene: TRBJ1-5; v_gene: TRBV27; CDR3aa: CASSSIDRGFGNQPQHF; CDR3nt: TGTGCCAGCAGCTCAATCGACAGGGGGTTCGGCAATCAGCCCCAGCATTTT
d_gene: TRBD1; abundance: NA; j_gene: TRBJ1-2; v_gene: TRBV6-5; CDR3aa: CASSTTGGLYGYTF; CDR3nt: TGTGCCAGCAGTACGACAGGGGGCCTATATGGCTACACCTTC
d_gene: NA; abundance: few; j_gene: TRBJ2-6; v_gene: TRBV5-5; CDR3aa: CASSTLQGAGANVLTF; CDR3nt: TGTGCCAGCAGCACACTCCAGGGAGCTGGGGCCAACGTCCTGACTTTC
d_gene: NA; abundance: NA; j_gene: TRBJ2-1; v_gene: TRBV7-6; CDR3aa: CASSNLLADSYNEQFF; CDR3nt: TGTGCCAGCAGCAATCTACTAGCAGACTCCTACAATGAGCAGTTCTTC
d_gene: NA; abundance: NA; j_gene: TRBJ1-6; v_gene: TRBV30; CDR3aa: CAWSVGTKRVF; CDR3nt: TGTGCCTGGAGTGTAGGGACAAAGAGGGTCTTT
d_gene: NA; abundance: NA; j_gene: TRBJ2-5; v_gene: TRBV28; CDR3aa: CASSFAGLETQYF; CDR3nt: TGTGCCAGCAGTTTTGCGGGTTTGGAGACCCAGTACTTC
d_gene: NA; abundance: NA; j_gene: TRBJ2-3; v_gene: TRBV6-2/TRBV6-3; CDR3aa: CASNPLRIGTDTQYF; CDR3nt: TGTGCCAGCAACCCCTTAAGAATCGGCACAGATACGCAGTATTTT
d_gene: NA; abundance: NA; j_gene: TRBJ1-5; v_gene: TRBV30; CDR3aa: CAWSSGAGQPQHF; CDR3nt: TGTGCCTGGAGTTCGGGGGCGGGTCAGCCCCAGCATTTT
d_gene: NA; abundance: once; j_gene: TRBJ1-5; v_gene: TRBV21-1; CDR3aa: CASSNWGGYSNQPQHF; CDR3nt: TGTGCCAGCAGCAATTGGGGGGGTTATAGCAATCAGCCCCAGCATTTT
d_gene: NA; abundance: NA; j_gene: TRBJ2-7; v_gene: TRBV6-6; CDR3aa: CASGRGQQYF; CDR3nt: TGTGCCAGCGGGAGGGGGCAGCAGTACTTC
d_gene: NA; abundance: NA; j_gene: TRBJ2-1; v_gene: TRBV19; CDR3aa: CASSPGQQNYNEQFF; CDR3nt: TGTGCCAGTAGTCCGGGACAACAGAACTACAATGAGCAGTTCTTC
d_gene: TRBD1; abundance: NA; j_gene: TRBJ1-6; v_gene: TRBV27; CDR3aa: CASSSVTGGYSPLHF; CDR3nt: TGTGCCAGCAGTTCGGTGACAGGGGGATATTCACCCCTCCACTTT
d_gene: NA; abundance: NA; j_gene: TRBJ1-2; v_gene: TRBV19; CDR3aa: CASRIDRSPSYGYTF; CDR3nt: TGTGCCAGTAGGATTGACAGGTCCCCGTCCTATGGCTACACCTTC
d_gene: NA; abundance: NA; j_gene: TRBJ1-1; v_gene: TRBV4-2; CDR3aa: CASSQQTGFWADRVGEAFF; CDR3nt: TGTGCCAGCAGCCAACAAACGGGGTTTTGGGCGGACCGGGTGGGAGAAGCTTTCTTT
d_gene: NA; abundance: NA; j_gene: TRBJ2-2; v_gene: TRBV6-5; CDR3aa: CASSGRMNTGELFF; CDR3nt: TGTGCCAGCAGCGGTAGAATGAACACCGGGGAGCTGTTTTTT
d_gene: NA; abundance: few; j_gene: TRBJ2-7; v_gene: TRBV10-3; CDR3aa: CAISGQTYEQYF; CDR3nt: TGTGCCATCAGTGGACAGACCTACGAGCAGTACTTC
d_gene: NA; abundance: NA; j_gene: TRBJ1-3; v_gene: TRBV7-9; CDR3aa: CASSWGLTGNTIYF; CDR3nt: TGTGCCAGCAGCTGGGGGTTAACGGGAAACACCATATATTTT
d_gene: NA; abundance: NA; j_gene: TRBJ1-1; v_gene: TRBV6-6; CDR3aa: CASSYGGSMNTEAFF; CDR3nt: TGTGCCAGCAGTTATGGGGGATCTATGAACACTGAAGCTTTCTTT
d_gene: NA; abundance: NA; j_gene: TRBJ1-1; v_gene: TRBV28; CDR3aa: CASSPAHWGTEAFF; CDR3nt: TGTGCCAGCAGTCCCGCCCATTGGGGCACTGAAGCTTTCTTT
d_gene: NA; abundance: NA; j_gene: TRBJ1-3; v_gene: TRBV11-2; CDR3aa: CASSQDYSGNTIYF; CDR3nt: TGTGCCAGCAGCCAAGACTACTCTGGAAACACCATATATTTT
d_gene: NA; abundance: NA; j_gene: TRBJ2-2; v_gene: TRBV11-2; CDR3aa: CASSYRVTGELFF; CDR3nt: TGTGCCAGCAGCTACAGGGTTACCGGGGAGCTGTTTTTT
d_gene: NA; abundance: NA; j_gene: TRBJ1-3; v_gene: TRBV5-5; CDR3aa: CASSGTPGGTITGNTIYF; CDR3nt: TGTGCCAGCAGCGGAACCCCGGGAGGAACTATTACTGGAAACACCATATATTTT
d_gene: TRBD1; abundance: NA; j_gene: TRBJ1-5; v_gene: TRBV6-5; CDR3aa: CASSQGARNQPQHF; CDR3nt: TGTGCCAGCAGCCAGGGGGCGCGGAATCAGCCCCAGCATTTT
d_gene: NA; abundance: NA; j_gene: TRBJ1-1; v_gene: TRBV5-4; CDR3aa: CASSRDRLNTEAFF; CDR3nt: TGTGCCAGCAGCAGAGACAGACTGAACACTGAAGCTTTCTTT
d_gene: TRBD1; abundance: NA; j_gene: TRBJ1-4; v_gene: TRBV27; CDR3aa: CASSSSGTVKKLFF; CDR3nt: TGTGCCAGCAGTTCATCCGGGACAGTAAAAAAACTGTTTTTT
d_gene: NA; abundance: NA; j_gene: TRBJ1-4; v_gene: TRBV28; CDR3aa: CASSTHRELFF; CDR3nt: TGTGCCAGCAGTACCCACAGGGAACTGTTTTTT
d_gene: NA; abundance: NA; j_gene: TRBJ1-5; v_gene: TRBV19; CDR3aa: CASTERVVRSNQPQHF; CDR3nt: TGTGCCAGTACTGAACGGGTGGTGCGGAGCAATCAGCCCCAGCATTTT
d_gene: TRBD2; abundance: NA; j_gene: TRBJ2-5; v_gene: TRBV5-4; CDR3aa: CASSLTSGGGETQYF; CDR3nt: TGTGCCAGCAGCTTGACTAGCGGGGGGGGAGAGACCCAGTACTTC
d_gene: TRBD1; abundance: NA; j_gene: TRBJ1-4; v_gene: TRBV6-5; CDR3aa: CAGQGWGGSEKLFF; CDR3nt: TGTGCCGGACAGGGATGGGGGGGGAGTGAAAAACTGTTTTTT
d_gene: TRBD2; abundance: NA; j_gene: TRBJ2-3; v_gene: TRBV12-5; CDR3aa: CASGPGLAGGLGTDTQYF; CDR3nt: TGTGCTAGTGGCCCCGGACTAGCGGGGGGGCTGGGCACAGATACGCAGTATTTT